This record covers a single TCR beta chain. Its antigen is unknown. Germline CDR1 and CDR2: LNHNV and YYDKDF (reference sequence). After removal of 5 bases from V and 7 bases from J, the junction contained 12 bases not matched to a gene. CDR3 length: 16 amino acids. The data originate from a study of cytomegalovirus exposure and HLA in healthy donors. Whole-study findings and limits: According to a later analysis, donors in an Asian-associated ancestry cluster reportedly had fewer N-insertions than the roughly 720-donor mean. Most TCR beta V segments were productive about 90% or about 30% of the time in an earlier analysis. A likely sequencing artifact accounted for one observed cluster of highly shared sequence variants.

Primers included in the PCR were 60 Vbeta and 13 Jbeta primers. Clones were sequenced by immunoSEQ multiplex PCR, and TCRdb holds only the in-frame ones, with some missing. The sample lists some 150,000 clones, around 77% occurring once. This TCR derives from a man aged 60-69 years in good health and CMV-seronegative. Material: PBMCs. The rearrangement uses TRBV15 and TRBJ1-4, with TRBD1 identical over 8 bases. In DNA, the CDR3 is TGTGCCACCAGCCCTCCGCTCAGGGGGCGAAGTGAAAAACTGTTTTTT. Its translation: CATSPPLRGRSEKLFF. The entire variable domain, with the rest obtained from reference TRBV15 and TRBJ1-4, is as follows: DAMVIQNPRYQVTQFGKPVTLSCSQTLNHNVMYWYQQKSSQAPKLLFHYYDKDFNNEADTPDNFQSRRPNTSFCFLDIRSPGLGDTAMYLCATSPPLRGRSEKLFFGSGTQLSVL.